Listed below are T cell receptor beta chains from one sample, sequenced in a study of blood T cell repertoires in COVID-19. Sequencing was performed with immunoSEQ multiplex PCR; in TCRdb, only in-frame clones are kept and a portion is missing. The sample contains roughly 200,000 clones, roughly 82% of which appear only once. The sequencing sample was made of PBMCs or T cells enriched from blood (not recorded which). These receptors were obtained from a man aged 40-55 years who had recovered from COVID-19. Both conserved end residues are part of each CDR3. The D gene is left open where the match is weak. The listing skips clone size in some rows; elsewhere it reads once, few, many or a size class.

D: TRBD2; size: NA; V: TRBV7-9; J: TRBJ2-5; DNA: TGTGCCAGCAGCTTGATAGCGGGAGGGCCAGAGACCCAGTACTTC; CDR3: CASSLIAGGPETQYF
D: TRBD1; size: NA; V: TRBV2; J: TRBJ1-1; DNA: TGTGCCAGCAGGGGACAGGGTTTCACTGAAGCTTTCTTT; CDR3: CASRGQGFTEAFF
D: TRBD1; size: NA; V: TRBV5-1; J: TRBJ2-5; DNA: TGCGCCAGCAGCCCAGGGGGACAAGAGACCCAGTACTTC; CDR3: CASSPGGQETQYF
D: TRBD1; size: NA; V: TRBV28; J: TRBJ1-1; DNA: TGTGCCAGCAGTTGGACAGGGCTGGGGGTAAACCCTGAAGCTTTCTTT; CDR3: CASSWTGLGVNPEAFF
D: TRBD1; size: NA; V: TRBV4-1; J: TRBJ2-3; DNA: TGCGCCAGCAGCGCCGGACAGGGAACAGATACGCAGTATTTT; CDR3: CASSAGQGTDTQYF
D: TRBD2; size: NA; V: TRBV18; J: TRBJ2-3; DNA: TGTGCCAGCTCACCAGCACTAGCGGGGTCCACAGATACGCAGTATTTT; CDR3: CASSPALAGSTDTQYF
D: NA; size: once; V: TRBV5-1; J: TRBJ1-1; DNA: TGCGCCAGCAGCTTGGGAACAGGGTCCTCTGAAGCTTTCTTT; CDR3: CASSLGTGSSEAFF
D: NA; size: NA; V: TRBV5-1; J: TRBJ1-1; DNA: TGCGCCAGCAGCGGCACTGGAAGGGGCTCTGGGGCTTTCTTT; CDR3: CASSGTGRGSGAFF
D: NA; size: NA; V: TRBV18; J: TRBJ2-3; DNA: TGTGCCAGCTCATCGGGAGTATCGGGTGCAGGGGATACGCAGTATTTT; CDR3: CASSSGVSGAGDTQYF
D: NA; size: NA; V: TRBV19; J: TRBJ2-1; DNA: TGTGCCAGTAGTATTGCGGGGCCCTTTGACAATGAGCAGTTCTTC; CDR3: CASSIAGPFDNEQFF
D: NA; size: NA; V: TRBV14; J: TRBJ1-1; DNA: TGTGCCAGCAGCCAACGGACTAGTGAAGCTTTCTTT; CDR3: CASSQRTSEAFF
D: NA; size: NA; V: TRBV3-1/TRBV3-2; J: TRBJ1-2; DNA: TGTGCCAGCAGCCAGATTTCAGGGGCGGTCTTAGGCTACACCTTC; CDR3: CASSQISGAVLGYTF
D: NA; size: few; V: TRBV4-1; J: TRBJ1-4; DNA: TGCGCCAGCAGCCAAGCAAGAGATGCATTCGCAACTAATGAAAAACTGTTTTTT; CDR3: CASSQARDAFATNEKLFF
D: TRBD1; size: NA; V: TRBV6-2/TRBV6-3; J: TRBJ1-5; DNA: TGTGCCAGCAGTTACCATGCCGGGACAGGAGATCAGCCCCAGCATTTT; CDR3: CASSYHAGTGDQPQHF
D: TRBD1; size: NA; V: TRBV10-3; J: TRBJ1-2; DNA: TGTGCCATCACGCCAGGGGGTGGGTATGGCTACACCTTC; CDR3: CAITPGGGYGYTF
D: NA; size: once; V: TRBV28; J: TRBJ2-1; DNA: TGTGCCAGCAGTCTCCAAAGGGGGCAGTTCTTC; CDR3: CASSLQRGQFF
D: NA; size: NA; V: TRBV7-2; J: TRBJ1-5; DNA: TGTGCCAGCAGCTTAGTTAGGGGGCAGCCCCAGCATTTT; CDR3: CASSLVRGQPQHF
D: NA; size: NA; V: TRBV7-2; J: TRBJ2-1; DNA: TGTGCCAGCAGCTTTGTCCATTACAATGAGCAGTTCTTC; CDR3: CASSFVHYNEQFF
D: NA; size: NA; V: TRBV5-8; J: TRBJ1-2; DNA: TGTGCCAGCAGCTTATCAGGGTCGATCGTCGGTGGCTACACCTTC; CDR3: CASSLSGSIVGGYTF
D: TRBD1; size: NA; V: TRBV7-8; J: TRBJ1-5; DNA: TGTGCCAGCAGCTTAGAACAGGGGTGGAGCAATCAGCCCCAGCATTTT; CDR3: CASSLEQGWSNQPQHF
D: TRBD1; size: NA; V: TRBV19; J: TRBJ1-6; DNA: TGTGCCAGTAGTATGGGACAGGACTATAATTCACCCCTCCACTTT; CDR3: CASSMGQDYNSPLHF
D: NA; size: few; V: TRBV9; J: TRBJ2-1; DNA: TGTGCCAGCAGCTTAAGCGGGTTCTCCTACAATGAGCAGTTCTTC; CDR3: CASSLSGFSYNEQFF
D: NA; size: NA; V: TRBV18; J: TRBJ2-7; DNA: TGTGCCAGCTCACCGGCCGGGATCTCCTACGAGCAGTACTTC; CDR3: CASSPAGISYEQYF
D: NA; size: NA; V: TRBV9; J: TRBJ1-6; DNA: TGTGCCAGCAGCGTAGCGGGGGGGCTGGGTTCACCCCTCCACTTT; CDR3: CASSVAGGLGSPLHF
D: NA; size: NA; V: TRBV5-1; J: TRBJ1-1; DNA: TGCGCCAGCAGCTTGGAGGCAGGAGGCACTGAAGCTTTCTTT; CDR3: CASSLEAGGTEAFF
D: TRBD2; size: NA; V: TRBV19; J: TRBJ2-3; DNA: TGTGCCAGTAGTATTAGCGGGAGGACCCCGGGAGGCACAGATACGCAGTATTTT; CDR3: CASSISGRTPGGTDTQYF
D: TRBD1; size: NA; V: TRBV10-3; J: TRBJ1-4; DNA: TGTGCCATCAGTGAGGGACAGGGGGCGTCAACTAATGAAAAACTGTTTTTT; CDR3: CAISEGQGASTNEKLFF
D: TRBD1; size: NA; V: TRBV28; J: TRBJ1-5; DNA: TGTGCCAGCAGGGGACAGATCAATCAGCCCCAGCATTTT; CDR3: CASRGQINQPQHF
D: TRBD1; size: NA; V: TRBV4-2; J: TRBJ2-3; DNA: TGTGCCAGCAGCCAAGGAAACAGGGGGGACACAGATACGCAGTATTTT; CDR3: CASSQGNRGDTDTQYF
D: NA; size: NA; V: TRBV10-3; J: TRBJ1-2; DNA: TGTGCCATCAGTGAAGGTCAGGGGAGCTATGGCTACACCTTC; CDR3: CAISEGQGSYGYTF
D: NA; size: NA; V: TRBV27; J: TRBJ2-2; DNA: TGTGCCAGCAGTCTACTAGTACGGACCGGGGAGCTGTTTTTT; CDR3: CASSLLVRTGELFF
D: NA; size: NA; V: TRBV11-2; J: TRBJ1-1; DNA: TGTGCCAGCAGCTTTGGACAGTTGAACACTGAAGCTTTCTTT; CDR3: CASSFGQLNTEAFF
D: NA; size: NA; V: TRBV30; J: TRBJ1-2; DNA: TGTGCCTGGAGTGTACTGGGTTGGGCAGGATCTGCTGGCTACACCTTC; CDR3: CAWSVLGWAGSAGYTF
D: NA; size: NA; V: TRBV27; J: TRBJ1-6; DNA: TGTGCCAGCAGTTTAAGGGGGTCCTCACCCCTCCACTTT; CDR3: CASSLRGSSPLHF
D: TRBD1; size: NA; V: TRBV30; J: TRBJ1-5; DNA: TGTGCCTGGAGCCCACGGACAGGGAGTTATCAGCCCCAGCATTTT; CDR3: CAWSPRTGSYQPQHF
D: NA; size: NA; V: TRBV10-3; J: TRBJ2-1; DNA: TGTGCCATCAGCGAGGGTAGCCCCGGCGATGAGCAGTTCTTC; CDR3: CAISEGSPGDEQFF
D: NA; size: NA; V: TRBV5-1; J: TRBJ1-1; DNA: TGCGCCAGCAGCTCGGGACAACTCCAGAACACTGAAGCTTTCTTT; CDR3: CASSSGQLQNTEAFF
D: NA; size: NA; V: TRBV12-3/TRBV12-4; J: TRBJ1-1; DNA: TGTGCCAGCAGTCCGCTTACGGGCACTGAAGCTTTCTTT; CDR3: CASSPLTGTEAFF
D: NA; size: once; V: TRBV10-3; J: TRBJ1-5; DNA: TGTGCCATCAGTGAGGGACAAATGGATCAGCCCCAGCATTTT; CDR3: CAISEGQMDQPQHF
D: NA; size: NA; V: TRBV5-8; J: TRBJ2-3; DNA: TGTGCCAGCAGCTTGGTGGCAGGGTGGCTAGCGCCTACAGATACGCAGTATTTT; CDR3: CASSLVAGWLAPTDTQYF
D: TRBD1; size: NA; V: TRBV6-5; J: TRBJ2-1; DNA: TGTGCCAGCAGTCGAAGACAGGGTCACAATGAGCAGTTCTTC; CDR3: CASSRRQGHNEQFF
D: TRBD2; size: NA; V: TRBV11-2; J: TRBJ2-2; DNA: TGTGCCAGCAGGGTGGAGCTAGCGGGAGTCACCGGGGAGCTGTTTTTT; CDR3: CASRVELAGVTGELFF
D: NA; size: once; V: TRBV28; J: TRBJ1-5; DNA: TGTGCCAGCAGTATCACACCTCAGCCCCAGCATTTT; CDR3: CASSITPQPQHF
D: TRBD2; size: NA; V: TRBV7-9; J: TRBJ2-1; DNA: TGTGCCAGCAGCCCGGACTACCCCGGCGGGGGTGAGCAGTTCTTC; CDR3: CASSPDYPGGGEQFF
D: NA; size: few; V: TRBV4-3; J: TRBJ1-5; DNA: TGCGCCAGCAGCCAGAACAGGAATCAGCCCCAGCATTTT; CDR3: CASSQNRNQPQHF
D: TRBD1; size: NA; V: TRBV24-1; J: TRBJ2-3; DNA: TGTGCCACCAGTGGACCGACAGGGGGCGCAGATACGCAGTATTTT; CDR3: CATSGPTGGADTQYF
D: NA; size: NA; V: TRBV6-5; J: TRBJ1-2; DNA: TGTGCCAGCAGCCGACCCCAGGGGGGCTACACCTTC; CDR3: CASSRPQGGYTF
D: TRBD1; size: NA; V: TRBV6-5; J: TRBJ1-6; DNA: TGTGCCAGCAGTACCCGGACAGGGGAGTACTCACCCCTCCACTTT; CDR3: CASSTRTGEYSPLHF